The TCR beta chain under discussion was sequenced for a study of T cells in women clearing cervical HPV infection. This CDR3 spans 16 amino acids. Germline lookup yields CDR1 LNHDA and CDR2 SQIVND (reference sequence). As regards this clone: Its specificity is unknown. The CDR3 end is not reached by the read, which stops 3 residues before it; the germline J gene fills it in.

Sequenced by immunoSEQ multiplex PCR; TCRdb stores in-frame clones only, minus some. Its clone listing holds tens of thousands of clones. Study-wide findings and caveats: Repertoire richness, not evenness, was significantly elevated in CIN3+ cases versus controls.

The sequenced sample was blood buffy coat. The chain combines TRBV19 with TRBJ2-3; D possibly corresponds to TRBD1 (5 bases). This clonotype was sampled from a woman aged 18 to 75 with a cervical HPV16 infection that either progressed to CIN3+ or cleared (not recorded which). CDR3 sequence reads: CASSIGGRVMDQPQYF. CDR3 DNA, as far as it was read: TGTGCCAGTAGTATAGGAGGCAGGGTGATGGATCAGCCG.